In its sample, the clone carrying this T cell receptor beta chain was seen once. Its antigen is currently unknown. Assay used: immunoSEQ multiplex PCR; TCRdb lists only in-frame clones, some missing. The table shows around 69,000 clones, with under 80% occurring only once. The record originates from a study of vaccination effects on CD4 cells after COVID-19. Having been cultured for roughly 9 days, the cells underwent CD4+ T cell isolation. The participants, recipients of two vaccine doses, got either BNT162b2 or mRNA-1273. Half-medium replacement with IL-2 medium occurred on days 3 and 7. The germline V gene has CDR1 KGHDR and CDR2 SFDVKD. J lost 2 bases, V lost 3 bases, and 6 bases had no gene match. CDR3 length: 16 amino acids.

The V and J genes are TRBV24-1 and TRBJ2-3; the match to TRBD1 covers 8 bases. Specimen: CD4+ T cells from PBMCs cultured without peptide, collected after COVID-19 vaccination. The origin of this receptor is a human donor who received a COVID-19 vaccine. The DNA of the CDR3 is TGTGCCACCAGTGATAGAACCCAGGGGGCCACAGATACGCAGTATTTT. Protein product: CATSDRTQGATDTQYF.